This TCR beta chain was observed in a study of CD8 T cells in cerebrospinal fluid in Alzheimer's disease. Biomarkers including neurofilament, amyloid-beta and tau confirmed neurodegeneration in the patients. Frequency places this clonotype as large. CDR3 size: 14 residues. Germline V gene data show CDR1 as SGHTA and CDR2 as FQGNSA. CSF cells were profiled by 10X single-cell V(D)J and 5' expression. TCRdb re-called the 10x single-cell sequencing reads and catalogs CDR3 proteins one per entry, DNA excluded. The sample data list approximately 1,500 distinct CDR3 sequences. The sample was cerebrospinal fluid. V and J are TRBV7-2 and TRBJ2-1; TCRdb returns TRBD2, unconfirmable since there is no DNA. The receptor's source is a human donor with mild cognitive impairment. CDR3 amino acids: CASSRTSGNHEQFF.